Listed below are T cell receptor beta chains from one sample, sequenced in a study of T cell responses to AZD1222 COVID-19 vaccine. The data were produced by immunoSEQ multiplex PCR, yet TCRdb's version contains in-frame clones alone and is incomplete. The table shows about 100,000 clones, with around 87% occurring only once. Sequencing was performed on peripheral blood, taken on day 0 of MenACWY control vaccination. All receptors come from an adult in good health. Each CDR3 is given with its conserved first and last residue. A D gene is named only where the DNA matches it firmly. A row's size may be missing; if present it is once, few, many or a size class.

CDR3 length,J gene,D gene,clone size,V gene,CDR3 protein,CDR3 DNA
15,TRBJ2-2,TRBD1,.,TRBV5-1,CASVVGTGFTGELFF,TGCGCCAGCGTTGTCGGGACAGGGTTCACCGGGGAGCTGTTTTTT
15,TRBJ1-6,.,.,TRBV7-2,CASSIARDGYSPLHF,TGTGCCAGCAGTATTGCGCGAGATGGGTATTCACCCCTCCACTTT
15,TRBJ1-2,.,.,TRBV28,CASSFRPGGSYGYTF,TGTGCCAGCAGTTTCCGGCCCGGGGGCTCATATGGCTACACCTTC
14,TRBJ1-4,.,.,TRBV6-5,CASSSGAVREKLFF,TGTGCCAGCAGCTCCGGGGCGGTCAGGGAAAAACTGTTTTTT
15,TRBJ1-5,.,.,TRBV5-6,CASSLDLEEDQPQHF,TGTGCCAGCAGCTTGGACTTAGAAGAGGACCAGCCCCAGCATTTT
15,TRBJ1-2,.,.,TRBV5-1,CASSLLPGAPYGYTF,TGCGCCAGCAGCTTACTACCGGGGGCCCCCTATGGCTACACCTTC
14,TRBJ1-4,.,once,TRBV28,CASLQDSGNEKLFF,TGTGCCAGCCTTCAGGACAGCGGTAATGAAAAACTGTTTTTT
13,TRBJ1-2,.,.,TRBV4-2,CASKGIGDYGYTF,TGTGCCAGCAAAGGGATCGGAGACTATGGCTACACCTTC
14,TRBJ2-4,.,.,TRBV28,CASSLTDSKNIQYF,TGTGCCAGCAGTTTAACGGACAGCAAAAACATTCAGTACTTC
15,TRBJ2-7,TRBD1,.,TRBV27,CASSHFPAGGYEQYF,TGTGCCAGCAGCCACTTCCCGGCAGGGGGCTACGAGCAGTACTTC
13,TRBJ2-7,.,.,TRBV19,CATAAGQTYEQYF,TGTGCCACTGCCGCCGGACAGACCTACGAGCAGTACTTC
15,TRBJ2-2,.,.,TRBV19,CASTVSTSGVRELFF,TGTGCCAGTACCGTATCCACTTCTGGAGTCAGGGAGCTGTTTTTT
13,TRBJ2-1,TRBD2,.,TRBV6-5,CASSQGLAGTRFF,TGTGCCAGCAGTCAGGGACTAGCGGGGACGAGGTTCTTC
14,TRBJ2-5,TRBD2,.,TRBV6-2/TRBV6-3,CASSWTSVQETQYF,TGTGCCAGCAGCTGGACTAGCGTGCAAGAGACCCAGTACTTC
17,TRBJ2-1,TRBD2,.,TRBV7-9,CASSWASGQSSYNEQFF,TGTGCCAGCAGCTGGGCTAGCGGGCAGAGCTCCTACAATGAGCAGTTCTTC
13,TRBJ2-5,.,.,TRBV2,CASSASLLGTQYF,TGTGCCAGCAGTGCCTCTTTACTCGGGACCCAGTACTTC
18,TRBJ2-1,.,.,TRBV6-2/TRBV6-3,CASSPMGGGLSSYNEQFF,TGTGCCAGCAGCCCTATGGGTGGCGGTCTGAGCTCCTACAATGAGCAGTTCTTC
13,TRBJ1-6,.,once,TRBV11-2,CASSSHRVSPLHF,TGTGCCAGCAGCTCTCACAGGGTATCACCCCTCCACTTT
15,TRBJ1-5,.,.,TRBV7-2,CASSLAGGKSQPQHF,TGTGCCAGCAGCTTAGCTGGAGGGAAGAGTCAGCCCCAGCATTTT
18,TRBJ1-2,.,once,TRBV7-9,CASITITRRTGYHYGYTF,TGTGCCAGCATCACGATCACCCGCAGAACCGGGTACCATTATGGCTACACCTTC
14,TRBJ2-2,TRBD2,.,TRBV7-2,CASSFLAGTGELFF,TGTGCCAGCAGCTTTCTAGCGGGAACCGGGGAGCTGTTTTTT
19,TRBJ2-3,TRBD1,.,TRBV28,CASSLDPDNRGPLTDTQYF,TGTGCCAGCAGTTTAGACCCAGATAACAGGGGGCCTCTCACAGATACGCAGTATTTT
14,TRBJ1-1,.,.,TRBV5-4,CASSLERGPTEAFF,TGTGCCAGCAGCTTGGAAAGGGGTCCCACTGAAGCTTTCTTT
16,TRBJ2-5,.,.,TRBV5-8,CASSPGAGESRETQYF,TGTGCCAGCAGCCCGGGGGCCGGGGAGTCGCGGGAGACCCAGTACTTC
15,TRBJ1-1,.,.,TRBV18,CASSRRSGQSSEAFF,TGTGCCAGCTCAAGGAGGAGCGGTCAGAGCTCTGAAGCTTTCTTT
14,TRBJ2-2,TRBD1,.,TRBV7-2,CASSQGQGTGELFF,TGTGCCAGCAGCCAGGGACAGGGAACCGGGGAGCTGTTTTTT
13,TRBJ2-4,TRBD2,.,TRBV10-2,CSGGASAKNIQYF,TGCTCCGGGGGGGCCTCCGCCAAAAACATTCAGTACTTC